This T cell receptor beta chain originates from a study of T cell changes during pregnancy in multiple sclerosis. The CDR3 contains 14 residues. The germline gives CDR1 SGHTA, CDR2 FQGTGA. V lost 1 base to trimming and J lost 6 bases, with 13 bases between them. Here immunoSEQ multiplex PCR was the method, and the copy in TCRdb shows in-frame clones only, minus some. Among about 67,000 clones, 91% were seen once, and the ten largest hold roughly 1.4%. This sequence was found in a female donor with multiple sclerosis, enrolled in a pregnancy study. This sample comprised peripheral blood, obtained in the second trimester of pregnancy. The rearrangement joins TRBV7-3 to TRBJ2-7; tentative D call: TRBD2 (6 bases). This CDR3 reads CASSLNGGDGEQYF. The CDR3, as DNA: TGTGCCAGCAGCTTAAACGGGGGAGATGGCGAGCAGTACTTC.